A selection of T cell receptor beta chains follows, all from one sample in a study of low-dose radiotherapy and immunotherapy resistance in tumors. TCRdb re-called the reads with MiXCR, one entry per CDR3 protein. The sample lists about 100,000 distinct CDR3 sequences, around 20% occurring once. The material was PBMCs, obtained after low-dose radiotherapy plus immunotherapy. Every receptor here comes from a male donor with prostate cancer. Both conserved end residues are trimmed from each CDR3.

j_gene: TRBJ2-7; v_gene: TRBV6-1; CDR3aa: ASRDRHYEQY
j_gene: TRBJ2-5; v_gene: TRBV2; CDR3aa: ASSEATGAGETQY
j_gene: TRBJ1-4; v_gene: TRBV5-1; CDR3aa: ASSLSPQGEGEKLF
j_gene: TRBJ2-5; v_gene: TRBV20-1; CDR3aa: SASQTSGGVETQY
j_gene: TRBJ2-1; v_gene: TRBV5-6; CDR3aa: ASSLGDSYNEQF
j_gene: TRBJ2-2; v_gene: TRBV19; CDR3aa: ASTVGLSNTGELF
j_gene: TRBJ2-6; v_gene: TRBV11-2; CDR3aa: ASSLRRHSASSGANVLT
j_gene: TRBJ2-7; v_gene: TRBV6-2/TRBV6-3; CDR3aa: ASSGGWTSGHEQY
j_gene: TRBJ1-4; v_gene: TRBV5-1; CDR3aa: ASSSAATNEKLF
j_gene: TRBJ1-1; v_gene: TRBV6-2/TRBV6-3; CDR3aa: ASSYVRGVTEAF
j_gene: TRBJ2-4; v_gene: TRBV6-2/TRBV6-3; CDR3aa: ASSTSGGPPIQY
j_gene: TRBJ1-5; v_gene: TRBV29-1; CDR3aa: SVVVGTGDQPQH
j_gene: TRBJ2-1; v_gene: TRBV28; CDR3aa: ASSFRGEQF
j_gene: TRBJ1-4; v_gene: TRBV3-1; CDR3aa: ASSSDSRNEKLF
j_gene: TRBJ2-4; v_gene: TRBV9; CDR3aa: ASSASGGGAKNIQY
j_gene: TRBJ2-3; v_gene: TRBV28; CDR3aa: ASSPPPSGGPTQY
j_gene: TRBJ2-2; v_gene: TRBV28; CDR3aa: ASSSRTGRNTGELF
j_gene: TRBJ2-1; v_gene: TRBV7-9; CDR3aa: ASSQASGGVDEQF
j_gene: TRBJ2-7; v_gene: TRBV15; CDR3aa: ATSRGYGQGNEQY
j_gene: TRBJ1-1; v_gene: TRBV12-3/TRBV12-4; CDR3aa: ASSFATEAF
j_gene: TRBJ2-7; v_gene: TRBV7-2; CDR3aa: ASSLQGVYEQY
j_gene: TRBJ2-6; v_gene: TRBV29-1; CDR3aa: SVEYASGANVLT
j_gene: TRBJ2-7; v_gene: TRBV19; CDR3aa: ASSTRSGGVPYEQY
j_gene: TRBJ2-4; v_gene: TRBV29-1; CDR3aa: SAGGLPDIQY
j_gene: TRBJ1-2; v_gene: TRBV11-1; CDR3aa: ASSLARDYGYT
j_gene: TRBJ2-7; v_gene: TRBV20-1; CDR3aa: SASLLDYEQY
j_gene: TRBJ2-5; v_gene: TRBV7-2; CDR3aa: ASSPRGFQETQY